The rows below give T cell receptor beta chains drawn from one sample of a study of T cell repertoires in cytomegalovirus infection. TCRdb recomputed calls from the reads with MiXCR, one row per CDR3 protein. The sample has hundreds of thousands of distinct CDR3 sequences; roughly 30% are singletons. The antigens of these receptors remain unknown. The material sequenced was cultured CD8+ T cells from PBMCs, taken from culture after CMV antigen stimulation. The origin of the receptors is a human donor in good health (CMV status not recorded). Some clones in this sample may be carry-over from other donors' samples. The CDR3 runs from the conserved cysteine through the conserved F or W. Each record gives: V gene, J gene, clone size, CDR3 length, D gene, CDR3 DNA, CDR3 protein. D genes are given only for firm matches. Size is omitted from some rows. Given values are once, few, many or a class for expanded clones.

>TRBV6-6|TRBJ1-4|-|16|TRBD1
TGTGCCAGCAGATTGGGTCCGGGACAGGGTTTCGAAAAACTGTTTTTT
CASRLGPGQGFEKLFF
>TRBV7-8|TRBJ1-5|few|14|-
TGTGCCAGCAGCTCCGCCGGGGGGCTTAAGCCCCAGCATTTT
CASSSAGGLKPQHF
>TRBV7-8|TRBJ2-7|many|14|-
TGTGCCAGCAGCTTAGGGGCCGACTCCAACGAGCAGTACTTC
CASSLGADSNEQYF
>TRBV24-1|TRBJ2-7|-|13|TRBD1
TGTGCCACGCCACAGGGGCTTGCATACGAGCAGTACTTC
CATPQGLAYEQYF
>TRBV12-3/TRBV12-4|TRBJ1-1|few|15|TRBD1
TGTGCCAGCAGTTGGACCAGGGGGCCGGGCACTGAAGCTTTCTTT
CASSWTRGPGTEAFF
>TRBV7-2|TRBJ2-7|many|14|-
TGTGCCAGCAGCTTAGGGGGCCCCTCCTACGAGCAGTACTTC
CASSLGGPSYEQYF
>TRBV27|TRBJ2-1|few|17|TRBD2
TGTGCCAGCAGTTTTATCGCAGCGGGGGCCTCGTACAATGAGCAGTTCTTC
CASSFIAAGASYNEQFF
>TRBV6-1|TRBJ2-3|many|15|TRBD2
TGTGCCAGCACTCTTCGTCCTAGCGGAACAGATACGCAGTATTTT
CASTLRPSGTDTQYF
>TRBV4-3|TRBJ2-3|-|18|TRBD1
TGCGCCAGCAGCCCGGGGACAGCTCGACGAGGCGGTACAGATACGCAGTATTTT
CASSPGTARRGGTDTQYF
>TRBV7-2|TRBJ2-1|many|15|TRBD2
TGTGCCAGCAGCTCCGGGGGGGGGGGCCGGAATGAGCAGTTCTTC
CASSSGGGGRNEQFF
>TRBV6-8|TRBJ2-2|-|15|-
TGTGCCAGCAGTTACTCCGCACCGAGGGGTGGGGAGCTGTTTTTT
CASSYSAPRGGELFF
>TRBV12-3/TRBV12-4|TRBJ2-7|few|13|-
TGTGCCAGCAGTTTAAGGATCGCCTACGAGCAGTACTTC
CASSLRIAYEQYF
>TRBV12-3/TRBV12-4|TRBJ2-1|-|15|TRBD2
TGTGCCAGCAGTATAGCGGGGGGGAACTACAATGAGCAGTTCTTC
CASSIAGGNYNEQFF
>TRBV7-8|TRBJ2-2|many|15|-
TGTGCCAGCAGCTTACGGCAGGGATACACCGGGGAGCTGTTTTTT
CASSLRQGYTGELFF
>TRBV6-5|TRBJ1-4|-|15|TRBD1
TGTGCCAGCAGTTACACAGGGGCAGGTGGTGAAAAACTGTTTTTT
CASSYTGAGGEKLFF
>TRBV10-3|TRBJ1-1|few|17|-
TGTGCCATCGACCAGAGTCTGGGACCCTCCAGGGGCACTGAAGCTTTCTTT
CAIDQSLGPSRGTEAFF
>TRBV25-1|TRBJ2-2|few|14|-
TGTGCCAGCACTCCGCGCCAGCCCGCCGGGGAGCTGTTTTTT
CASTPRQPAGELFF
>TRBV6-1|TRBJ1-5|many|14|-
TGTGCCAGCAGTGCAGGGACCCCCAATCAGCCCCAGCATTTT
CASSAGTPNQPQHF
>TRBV10-3|TRBJ2-3|many|16|-
TGTGCCATCAGTGCCTCAGCGGCTAGCAACACAGATACGCAGTATTTT
CAISASAASNTDTQYF
>TRBV12-3/TRBV12-4|TRBJ2-3|-|16|TRBD1
TGTGCCAGCAGCGTAGACCGGGACAGGGTGACAGATACGCAGTATTTT
CASSVDRDRVTDTQYF
>TRBV6-2/TRBV6-3|TRBJ2-5|-|11|-
TGTGCCAGCAGCCCTGGTCGGACCCAGTACTTC
CASSPGRTQYF
>TRBV2|TRBJ2-3|few|15|TRBD2
TGTGCCAGCGGGGCGTTGGCAGCGGGGGGTCATACGCAGTATTTT
CASGALAAGGHTQYF
>TRBV12-3/TRBV12-4|TRBJ2-7|-|14|-
TGTGCCAGCAGTTTAGCTATCCCTACCTACGAGCAGTACTTC
CASSLAIPTYEQYF
>TRBV19|TRBJ2-3|-|17|-
TGTGCCAGTAGTATACCCTCGACATACACTAGCACAGATACGCAGTATTTT
CASSIPSTYTSTDTQYF
>TRBV3-1|TRBJ1-1|few|14|-
TGTGCCAGCAGCCAAGTTGAAGGGGGGGCTGAAGCTTTCTTT
CASSQVEGGAEAFF
>TRBV27|TRBJ2-1|few|15|-
TGTGCCAGCAGTCCGGGACTCGAAGCCCCCAGCGAGCAGTTCTTC
CASSPGLEAPSEQFF
>TRBV6-6|TRBJ1-5|-|21|TRBD1
TGTGCCAGCAGCAGTTATTCCGGGGCCGGGACAGGGCGGGTTTTGTGGCAGCCCCAGCATTTT
CASSSYSGAGTGRVLWQPQHF
>TRBV7-9|TRBJ1-6|few|16|TRBD1
TGTGCCAGCAGCCTTTTGGCCGGGACAGCAAATTCACCCCTCCACTTT
CASSLLAGTANSPLHF
>TRBV2|TRBJ2-1|-|15|-
TGTGCCAGCAGCCCTAGCAGAGGCGCCTACAATGAGCAGTTCTTC
CASSPSRGAYNEQFF
>TRBV12-3/TRBV12-4|TRBJ1-4|few|17|TRBD1
TGTGCCAGCAGTTCATGGAGACAGGGATTAACTAATGAAAAACTGTTTTTT
CASSSWRQGLTNEKLFF
>TRBV6-1|TRBJ2-7|-|16|TRBD1
TGTGCCAGCAGTGAAAGTTTCGGGACAGGGACCTACGAGCAGTACTTC
CASSESFGTGTYEQYF
>TRBV25-1|TRBJ2-6|-|17|-
TGTGCCAGCAGTGAAAGGGGCATGGTCTCTGGGGCCAACGTCCTGACTTTC
CASSERGMVSGANVLTF
>TRBV12-3/TRBV12-4|TRBJ2-3|-|15|-
TGTGCCAGCAGTCCCCCTGGCTCCACAGGAGGTACGCAGTATTTT
CASSPPGSTGGTQYF
>TRBV28|TRBJ1-2|-|14|TRBD1
TGTGCCAGCAGTAAGGGACAGGGGGCGAATGGCTACACCTTC
CASSKGQGANGYTF
>TRBV12-3/TRBV12-4|TRBJ1-2|few|16|-
TGTGCCAGCAGTCCTACTACCACAGGGATCGACTATGGCTACACCTTC
CASSPTTTGIDYGYTF
>TRBV6-1|TRBJ2-3|many|14|TRBD2
TGTGCCAGCAGTGAAGCGCTTCTAGCGGGGGGGGTGTATTTT
CASSEALLAGGVYF
>TRBV9|TRBJ2-7|-|13|TRBD2
TGTGCCAGCAGCGTAGCACTAGCGAGTGAGCAGTACTTC
CASSVALASEQYF
>TRBV7-3|TRBJ2-5|few|17|-
TGTGCCAGCAGCGAAGACAGGAGGGTGTGTGAGGAAGAGACCCAGTACTTC
CASSEDRRVCEEETQYF
>TRBV7-6|TRBJ2-1|-|16|TRBD2
TGTGCCAGCAGCTCCCGGATAGCGGGGGGTGGTGATGAGCAGTTCTTC
CASSSRIAGGGDEQFF
>TRBV4-1|TRBJ2-2|few|15|TRBD1
TGCGCCAGCAGCCCGACGGGACAGGGGACCGGGGAGCTGTTTTTT
CASSPTGQGTGELFF
>TRBV7-6|TRBJ2-4|-|13|-
TGTGCCAGCAGCCCGGACGGAGCAGGGGTTCAGTACTTC
CASSPDGAGVQYF
>TRBV12-5|TRBJ2-3|-|16|TRBD2
TGTGCTAGTGGTTCCGGGGGGGCGTGGGTTCCAGATACGCAGTATTTT
CASGSGGAWVPDTQYF
>TRBV7-6|TRBJ2-3|-|16|-
TGTGCCAGCAGCTCATCCCATTGGGGGCCGGCAGATACGCAGTATTTT
CASSSSHWGPADTQYF
>TRBV27|TRBJ2-7|few|15|-
TGTGCCAGCAGTTTACGGGGCAGCAGCTCCTACGAGCAGTACTTC
CASSLRGSSSYEQYF
>TRBV4-1|TRBJ1-5|-|15|TRBD1
TGCGCCAGCAGCCAAGAGCAGGGGGCCCATCAGCCCCAGCATTTT
CASSQEQGAHQPQHF